This TCR beta chain is from a study of HIV-infected patients and healthy controls. Study conclusions and caveats: Only sixteen HIV-infected individuals were processed, a major limit on how widely findings apply.

Many counts were recorded for this clonotype. Its target is unknown. Around 0.5 ug RNA was reverse transcribed with alpha and beta constant-region primers. Each of the alpha and beta chains got its own library through chain-specific third strand synthesis with indices. A single record per CDR3 protein comes from TCRdb applying MiXCR to the 5' RACE reads. This sample has 15,000 to 20,000 distinct CDR3 sequences, with almost 9% found just once. The repertoire came from unfractionated whole blood and reflected all unsorted peripheral T cells. Sequenced input: blood. This clonotype originated in an adult in good health.

CDR3 loop: CASSQDYGQGGSYNEQFF. The CDR3 nucleotides are TGTGCCAGCAGCCAAGATTACGGACAGGGGGGCTCCTACAATGAGCAGTTCTTC. The J gene is TRBJ2-1, the V gene TRBV14; TRBD1 matches at 10 bases. V dropped 0 bases and J dropped 0; count of bases not matched to a gene: 5. The length of the CDR3 is 18 residues. Germline V gene lookup returns CDR1 SGHDN and CDR2 FVKESK.